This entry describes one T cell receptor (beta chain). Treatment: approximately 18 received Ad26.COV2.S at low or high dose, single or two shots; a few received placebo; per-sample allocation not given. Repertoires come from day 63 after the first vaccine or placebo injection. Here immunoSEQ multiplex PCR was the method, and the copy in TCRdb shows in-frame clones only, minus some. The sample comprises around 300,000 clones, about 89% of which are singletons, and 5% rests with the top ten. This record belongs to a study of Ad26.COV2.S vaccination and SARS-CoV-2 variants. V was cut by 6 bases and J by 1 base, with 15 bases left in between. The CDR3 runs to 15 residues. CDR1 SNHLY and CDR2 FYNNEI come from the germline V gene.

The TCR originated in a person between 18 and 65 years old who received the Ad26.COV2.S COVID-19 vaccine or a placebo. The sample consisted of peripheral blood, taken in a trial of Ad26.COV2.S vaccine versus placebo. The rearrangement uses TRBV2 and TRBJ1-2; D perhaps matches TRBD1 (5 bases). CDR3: CASRAGTAYNYGYTF. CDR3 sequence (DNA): TGTGCCAGCAGGGCCGGGACCGCCTATAACTATGGCTACACCTTC.